This entry lists 27 T cell receptor beta chains sequenced from one sample in a study of Tregs in tolerant kidney transplant recipients. Libraries were prepared by immunoSEQ multiplex PCR; TCRdb keeps only in-frame clonotypes and omits some of them. The repertoire includes more than 1,300 clones, roughly 86% of them detected once, and roughly 4.3% sits in the top ten. Their target antigens are unknown. Source material: CD4+ T cells from blood cultured with allogeneic cells. These receptors originate from a human donor in good health.

The chain recombines TRBV2 with TRBJ1-5; D gene unclear. The CDR3 totals 15 residues. CDR1 SNHLY and CDR2 FYNNEI come from the germline V gene. The V end was cut by 6 bases, the J end by 3 bases, with 15 bases between. The CDR3 reads CASREGPLANQPQHF. The CDR3 nucleotides are TGTGCCAGCAGGGAGGGCCCCTTAGCCAATCAGCCCCAGCATTTT.

The chain joins TRBV19 to TRBJ1-3; a weak D match, TRBD1 (5 bases). V shed 6 bases and J shed 1 base, with 13 bases lying between them. There are 15 residues in the CDR3. Germline V CDR1 and CDR2: LNHDA, SQIVND (reference sequence). CDR3 bases: TGTGCCAGTAGGCGGGACGGGCGGTCTGGAAACACCATATATTTT. It is translated as CASRRDGRSGNTIYF.

V gene TRBV6-1 combines with J gene TRBJ1-1; the D gene is possibly TRBD1 (5 bases). Trimming shortened V by 7 bases and J by 0 bases, and 9 bases separated the two germline ends. CDR3 length: 13 residues. Germline loops: CDR1 MNHNS, CDR2 SASEGT. The CDR3 sequence: CASIRGMNTEAFF. The CDR3 bases are TGTGCCAGCATTAGGGGCATGAACACTGAAGCTTTCTTT.

In this sample, this clone turned up once. This chain uses TRBV6-5 with TRBJ2-3; D possibly corresponds to TRBD2 (7 bases). The CDR3 covers 15 residues. Trimming stripped 7 bases from V and 1 base from J, with 15 bases between. CDR1 is MNHEY, CDR2 SVGAGI, per germline. CDR3 sequence: CASTLQGRGTDTQYF. The CDR3 DNA reads TGTGCCAGCACCCTCCAGGGGAGGGGCACAGATACGCAGTATTTT.

The chain joins TRBV18 to TRBJ2-5; a possible D gene is TRBD2 (6 bases). The CDR3 runs 14 residues. V dropped 2 bases and J dropped 5 bases, with 12 bases sitting between them. CDR1 is KGHSH, CDR2 LQKENI, per germline. The CDR3 here is CASSPNTGRETQYF. The DNA for the CDR3 is TGTGCCAGCTCACCAAACACTGGGAGGGAGACCCAGTACTTC. Supplemented by reference TRBV18 and TRBJ2-5, the full variable domain reads NAGVMQNPRHLVRRRGQEARLRCSPMKGHSHVYWYRQLPEEGLKFMVYLQKENIIDESGMPKERFSAEFPKEGPSILRIQQVVRGDSAAYFCASSPNTGRETQYFGPGTRLLVL.

V is TRBV2 and J is TRBJ2-2, with TRBD2 identical over 11 bases. The CDR3 has 15 amino acids. Looked up from germline, CDR1 is SNHLY and CDR2 is FYNNEI. CDR3 sequence: CAGTTSGANTGELFF. Written as DNA, the CDR3 is TGTGCAGGCACGACTAGCGGGGCCAACACCGGGGAGCTGTTTTTT.

The gene calls are TRBV9 and TRBJ2-5; D is tentatively TRBD1 or TRBD2 (5 bases each). Germline-derived CDR1 and CDR2 are SGDLS and YYNGEE. The CDR3 loop spans 14 amino acids. V was shortened by 1 base and J by 5 bases, with 12 bases between the two germline ends. CDR3 bases: TGTGCCAGCAGCGTAAACCCGGGGCGGGAGACCCAGTACTTC. This gives the protein CASSVNPGRETQYF. The full variable domain, its missing parts supplied by reference TRBV9 and TRBJ2-5, is DSGVTQTPKHLITATGQRVTLRCSPRSGDLSVYWYQQSLDQGLQFLIQYYNGEERAKGNILERFSAQQFPDLHSELNLSSLELGDSALYFCASSVNPGRETQYFGPGTRLLVL.

Written as DNA, the CDR3 is TGTGCCAGCAGCAAAAATGGGACCCTGAGTCTAGCGGGGGACAATGAGCAGTTCTTC. It encodes CASSKNGTLSLAGDNEQFF. The chain couples TRBV21-1 to TRBJ2-1; the table's D call TRBD2 went unverified against the DNA. TRBV21-1 is recorded as a pseudogene. This CDR3 comprises 19 residues.

This clone has a single count. The rearrangement links TRBV19 to TRBJ1-5; no firm D call. Trimming took off 9 bases at V and 6 bases at J, with 21 bases between the two ends. Looked up from germline, CDR1 is LNHDA and CDR2 is SQIVND (reference sequence). The CDR3 has 15 amino acids. In nucleotides, the CDR3 is TGTGCCAGCCGAGTAGCCGGGCGTACCGTTCAGCCCCAGCATTTT. Protein: CASRVAGRTVQPQHF. Looking up the rest from reference TRBV19 and TRBJ1-5 gives the full variable domain: DGGITQSPKYLFRKEGQNVTLSCEQNLNHDAMYWYRQDPGQGLRLIYYSQIVNDFQKGDIAEGYSVSREKKESFPLTVTSAQKNPTAFYLCASRVAGRTVQPQHFGDGTRLSIL.

This clone was detected only a few times. The gene calls are TRBV18 and TRBJ2-3, with TRBD2 matching over 13 bases. In germline, CDR1 is KGHSH, CDR2 LQKENI. This CDR3 comprises 18 residues. The J segment lost 0 bases and the V segment lost 3 bases, leaving 6 bases of the junction unmatched. This CDR3 is CASSPRLAGGLSTDTQYF. CDR3 in DNA: TGTGCCAGCTCACCGAGACTAGCGGGAGGACTAAGCACAGATACGCAGTATTTT.

The chain couples TRBV4-2 to TRBJ2-7, with 9 bases aligning to TRBD1. Germline V gives CDR1 LGHNA, CDR2 YNFKEQ. The CDR3 runs to 15 residues. Trimming took 0 bases from V and 3 from J; bases not matched to a gene: 3. In nucleotides, the CDR3 is TGTGCCAGCAGCCAAGATCACAGGGGGCTCTACGAGCAGTACTTC. This encodes CASSQDHRGLYEQYF.

This chain joins TRBV29-1 and TRBJ2-6; TRBD1 or TRBD2 may be the D gene (5 bases each). The CDR3 spans 15 residues. CDR1 SQVTM and CDR2 ANQGSEA come from the germline V gene. Trimming removed 5 bases at V and 0 bases at J, with 11 bases between. The CDR3 loop reads CSVLGRDSGANVLTF. CDR3 sequence (DNA): TGCAGCGTTTTGGGACGGGACTCTGGGGCCAACGTCCTGACTTTC. Full variable domain (outside the CDR3, taken from reference TRBV29-1 and TRBJ2-6): SAVISQKPSRDICQRGTSLTIQCQVDSQVTMMFWYRQQPGQSLTLIATANQGSEATYESGFVIDKFPISRPNLTFSTLTVSNMSPEDSSIYLCSVLGRDSGANVLTFGAGSRLTVL.

V is TRBV6-1 and J is TRBJ2-7, with TRBD1 matching over 8 bases. Germline V lookup: CDR1 MNHNS, CDR2 SASEGT. V lost 4 bases and J lost 0; bases outside the gene matches: 5. The CDR3 totals 15 residues. For the CDR3, the DNA is TGTGCCAGCAGTGGAAGAGGACAGGGCTCCTACGAGCAGTACTTC. It specifies CASSGRGQGSYEQYF.

For the CDR3, the DNA is TGTGCCAGCATCGGACGACTAGCGGGGGAAAACACCGGGGAGCTGTTTTTT. It translates to CASIGRLAGENTGELFF. The chain combines TRBV6-4 with TRBJ2-2; 12 bases fit TRBD2. V shed 7 bases, J shed 2 bases, and the junction held 8 bases outside the gene matches. The length of the CDR3 is 17 residues. Germline values: CDR1 MRHNA, CDR2 SNTAGT.

The CDR3: CASSLAQGLGEKLFF. The CDR3 nucleotides are TGCGCCAGCAGCTTGGCCCAAGGGTTAGGTGAAAAACTGTTTTTT. The chain joins TRBV5-1 to TRBJ1-4, with no clear D. The CDR3 is 15 amino acids. Germline values: CDR1 SGHRS, CDR2 YFSETQ. Trimming stripped 0 bases from V and 7 bases from J, with 13 bases between. The whole variable domain, filled in from reference TRBV5-1 and TRBJ1-4, reads KAGVTQTPRYLIKTRGQQVTLSCSPISGHRSVSWYQQTPGQGLQFLFEYFSETQRNKGNFPGRFSGRQFSNSRSEMNVSTLELGDSALYLCASSLAQGLGEKLFFGSGTQLSVL.

CDR3 nucleotides: TGTGCCAGCAGCACTTACGGGACATCCTACGAGCAGTACTTC. It translates to CASSTYGTSYEQYF. The chain is built from TRBV5-5 and TRBJ2-5, with D maybe TRBD1 (6 bases). Near its end, the DNA agrees better with TRBJ2-7, so the J call may be wrong. This CDR3 is 14 amino acids long. The germline V gene encodes CDR1 SGHKS and CDR2 YYEKEE (reference sequence).

The rearrangement links TRBV27 to TRBJ1-1; 8 nucleotides line up with TRBD1. Germline-derived CDR1 and CDR2 are MNHEY and SMNVEV (reference sequence). The V gene end was trimmed by 5 bases and the J gene end by 4 bases; junction bases not matched to a gene: 9. The CDR3 runs 15 residues. CDR3 amino acids: CASSLWGTGGTEAFF. CDR3 in DNA: TGTGCCAGCAGTCTATGGGGTACAGGGGGCACTGAAGCTTTCTTT.

The chain couples TRBV2 to TRBJ1-5; 7 bases map to TRBD1. This CDR3 is 14 amino acids long. V trimming: 4 bases; J trimming: 7 bases; junction bases outside the gene matches: 7. Looked up from germline, CDR1 is SNHLY and CDR2 is FYNNEI. CDR3 sequence (DNA): TGTGCCAGCAGTGGGCGACAGGGCGGGCAGCCCCAGCATTTT. This encodes CASSGRQGGQPQHF.

The V call is TRBV19, the J call TRBJ2-3; D gene ambiguous. Germline assignment: CDR1 LNHDA and CDR2 SQIVND (reference sequence). Trimming pared 4 bases from V and 1 base from J, leaving 15 bases between. The CDR3 extends over 16 amino acids. The CDR3 sequence is CASSKPLVLGTDTQYF. As DNA, the CDR3 is TGTGCCAGTAGTAAGCCGTTGGTCCTGGGCACAGATACGCAGTATTTT.

The rearrangement links TRBV5-1 to TRBJ2-5; D is possibly TRBD1 or TRBD2 (5 bases each). The CDR3 has 14 residues. Looked up from germline, CDR1 is SGHRS and CDR2 is YFSETQ. The V end was cut by 8 bases, the J end by 5 bases, with 19 bases between. CDR3 loop: CASAAVQGGETQYF. In DNA, the CDR3 is TGCGCCAGTGCAGCGGTGCAGGGCGGGGAGACCCAGTACTTC.

The CDR3: CASSLDRQAVSEQFF. CDR3 bases: TGCGCCAGCAGCTTGGATAGACAGGCCGTCAGTGAGCAGTTCTTC. The V call is TRBV5-1, the J call TRBJ2-1, with D perhaps matching TRBD1 (6 bases). Germline V gene lookup returns CDR1 SGHRS and CDR2 YFSETQ. V dropped 0 bases and J dropped 9 bases, with 16 bases sitting between them. This CDR3 has 15 amino acids.

The chain employs TRBV5-4 and TRBJ2-5; D unclear. V was shortened by 0 bases and J by 5 bases, with 8 bases between the two germline ends. The CDR3 has 13 residues. Per the germline V gene, CDR1 is SGHNT and CDR2 is YYREEE (reference sequence). CDR3 DNA sequence: TGTGCCAGCAGCTTGGGAGACCGGGAGACCCAGTACTTC. The encoded protein is CASSLGDRETQYF.

The gene calls are TRBV29-1 and TRBJ1-3; maybe TRBD1 (5 bases). Germline values: CDR1 SQVTM, CDR2 ANQGSEA. This CDR3 is 13 amino acids long. V was shortened by 1 base and J by 8 bases, with 12 bases between the two germline ends. The CDR3 protein is CSVEGGGKDTIYF. For the CDR3, the DNA is TGCAGCGTTGAAGGGGGGGGAAAGGACACCATATATTTT.

The count of this clone is one. This chain joins TRBV19 and TRBJ1-2, with D perhaps matching TRBD1 (5 bases). Germline CDR1 reads LNHDA; CDR2 reads SQIVND (reference sequence). The CDR3 runs 14 residues. V lost 9 bases and J lost 6, with 20 bases in between. CDR3 sequence reads: CASRTGRVSDGYTF. CDR3 sequence (DNA): TGTGCCAGCAGGACTGGCAGGGTGTCCGATGGCTACACCTTC.

The gene calls are TRBV4-2 and TRBJ1-5, with unresolved D. Deletions cut 0 bases from V and 5 bases from J, with 14 bases between. The CDR3 has 16 amino acids. Germline-derived CDR1 and CDR2 are LGHNA and YNFKEQ. The CDR3 region has the DNA TGTGCCAGCAGCCAAGAACTCGCCCCGGGGTATCAGCCCCAGCATTTT. As protein: CASSQELAPGYQPQHF.

As to this clone: One end of the junction is discordant with germline, which a read error may explain. The CDR3 DNA reads TGTGCCAGCAGGGTCACGACAGGGCCCTCCTTGTCTTGG. Translated: CASRVTTGPSLSW. The chain recombines TRBV2 with TRBJ1-4, with 7 nucleotides matching TRBD1. This CDR3 is built from 13 residues. Germline values: CDR1 SNHLY, CDR2 FYNNEI.

V and J are TRBV5-4 and TRBJ2-4; 8 positions match TRBD1. The CDR3 is 16 amino acids. Germline CDR1 SGHNT, CDR2 YYREEE (reference sequence). The junction had 4 bases not matched to a gene; V was cut back by 2 bases and J by 0 bases. CDR3 nucleotides: TGTGCCAGCAGCTTTCAGGGGGCAAGAGCCAAAAACATTCAGTACTTC. This gives the protein CASSFQGARAKNIQYF.